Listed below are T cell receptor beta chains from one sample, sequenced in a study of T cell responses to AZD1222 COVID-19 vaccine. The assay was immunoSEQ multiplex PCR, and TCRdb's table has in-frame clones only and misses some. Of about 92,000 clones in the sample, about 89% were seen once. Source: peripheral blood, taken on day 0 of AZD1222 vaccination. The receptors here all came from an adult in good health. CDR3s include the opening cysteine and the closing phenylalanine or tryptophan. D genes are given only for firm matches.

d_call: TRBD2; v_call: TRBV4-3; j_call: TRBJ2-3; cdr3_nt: TGCGCCAGCAGCCAAGGGACTAGCGGGAACACAGATACGCAGTATTTT; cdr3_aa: CASSQGTSGNTDTQYF
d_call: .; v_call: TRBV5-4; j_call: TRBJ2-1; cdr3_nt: TGTGCCAGCAGGAGGGGGGGGGCGATTGAGCAGTTCTTC; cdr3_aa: CASRRGGAIEQFF
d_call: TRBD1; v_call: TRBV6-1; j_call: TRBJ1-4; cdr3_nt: TGTGCCAGCAGTGACAGGGGGCTAGCTAATGAAAAACTGTTTTTT; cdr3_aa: CASSDRGLANEKLFF
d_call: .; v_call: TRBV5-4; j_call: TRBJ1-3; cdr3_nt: TGTGCCAGCAGCCCCGGACAGACCCACTCTGGAAACACCATATATTTT; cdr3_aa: CASSPGQTHSGNTIYF
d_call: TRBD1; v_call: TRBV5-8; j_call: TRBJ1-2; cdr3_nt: TGTGCCAGTCGGATGACAGGGGGACTTAACTATGGCTACACCTTC; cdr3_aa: CASRMTGGLNYGYTF
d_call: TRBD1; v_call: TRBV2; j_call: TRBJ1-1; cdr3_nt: TGTGCCAGCAGACTACAGGGGATGAACACTGAAGCTTTCTTT; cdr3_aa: CASRLQGMNTEAFF
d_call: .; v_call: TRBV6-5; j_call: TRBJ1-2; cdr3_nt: TGTGCCAGCGGGCCCTTCTATGGCTACACCTTC; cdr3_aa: CASGPFYGYTF
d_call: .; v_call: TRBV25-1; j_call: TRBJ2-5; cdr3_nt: TGTGCCAGCAGTGAACCCCCTAGCGTGGAGACCCAGTACTTC; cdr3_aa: CASSEPPSVETQYF
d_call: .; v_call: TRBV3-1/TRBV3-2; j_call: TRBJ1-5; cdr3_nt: TGTGCCAGCAGCCAAACGTGGGGTTATCAGCCCCAGCATTTT; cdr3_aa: CASSQTWGYQPQHF
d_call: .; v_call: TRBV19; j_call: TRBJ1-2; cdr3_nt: TGTGCCAGTAGTAACTACTCCGCGGGTAGAGGCGGCTACACCTTC; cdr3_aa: CASSNYSAGRGGYTF